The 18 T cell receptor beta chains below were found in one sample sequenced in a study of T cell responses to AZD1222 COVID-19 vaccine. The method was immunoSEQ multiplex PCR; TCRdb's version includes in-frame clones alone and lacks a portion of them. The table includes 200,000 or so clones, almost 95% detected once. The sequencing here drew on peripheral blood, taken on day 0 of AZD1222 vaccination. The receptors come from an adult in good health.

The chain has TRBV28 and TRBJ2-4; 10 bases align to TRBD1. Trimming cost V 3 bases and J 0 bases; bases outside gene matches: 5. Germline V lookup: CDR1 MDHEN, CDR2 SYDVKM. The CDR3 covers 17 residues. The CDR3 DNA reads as TGTGCCAGCAGTTTCCAGGGACAGGGGATAGCCAAAAACATTCAGTACTTC. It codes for CASSFQGQGIAKNIQYF.

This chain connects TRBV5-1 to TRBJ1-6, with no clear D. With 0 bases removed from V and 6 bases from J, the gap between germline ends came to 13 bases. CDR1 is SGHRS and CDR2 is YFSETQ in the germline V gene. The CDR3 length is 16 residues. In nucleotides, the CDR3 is TGCGCCAGCAGCTTGGACACCTCGCGGCTTAATTCACCCCTCCACTTT. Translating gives CASSLDTSRLNSPLHF.

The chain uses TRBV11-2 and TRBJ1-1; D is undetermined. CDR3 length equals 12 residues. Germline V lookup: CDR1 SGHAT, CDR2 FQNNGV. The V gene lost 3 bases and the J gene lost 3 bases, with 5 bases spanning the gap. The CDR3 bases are TGTGCCAGCAGCTTCGGCCACACTGAAGCTTTCTTT. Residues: CASSFGHTEAFF.

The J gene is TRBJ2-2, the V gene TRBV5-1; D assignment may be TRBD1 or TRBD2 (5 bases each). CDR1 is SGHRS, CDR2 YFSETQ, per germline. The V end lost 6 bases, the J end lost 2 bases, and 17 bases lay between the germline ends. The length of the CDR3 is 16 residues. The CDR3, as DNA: TGCGCCAGCACCTCCTCTCCGGGACGCAACACCGGGGAGCTGTTTTTT. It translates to CASTSSPGRNTGELFF.

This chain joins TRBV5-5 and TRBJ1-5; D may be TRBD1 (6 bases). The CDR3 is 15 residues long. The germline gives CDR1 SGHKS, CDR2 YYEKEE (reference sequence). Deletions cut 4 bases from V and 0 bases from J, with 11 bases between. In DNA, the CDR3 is TGTGCCAGCAGCCTCGGACAGAATAGCAATCAGCCCCAGCATTTT. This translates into CASSLGQNSNQPQHF.

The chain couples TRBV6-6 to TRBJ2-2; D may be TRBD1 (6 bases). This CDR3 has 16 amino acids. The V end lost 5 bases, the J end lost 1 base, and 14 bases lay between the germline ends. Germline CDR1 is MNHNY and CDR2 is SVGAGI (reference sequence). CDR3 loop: CASSKMTGLNTGELFF. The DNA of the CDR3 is TGTGCCAGCAGTAAGATGACAGGCTTGAACACCGGGGAGCTGTTTTTT.

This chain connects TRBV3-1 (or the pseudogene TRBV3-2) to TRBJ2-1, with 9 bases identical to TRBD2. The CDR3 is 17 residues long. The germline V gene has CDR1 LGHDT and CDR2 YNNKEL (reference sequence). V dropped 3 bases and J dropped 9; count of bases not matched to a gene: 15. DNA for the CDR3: TGTGCCAGCAGCCAGGACCTCGGACTAGCGCTTCTGTCTGAGCAGTTCTTC. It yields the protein CASSQDLGLALLSEQFF.

In nucleotides, the CDR3 is TGTGCCAGCAGCCGGACTTCTGGTGAGCAGTTCTTC. Protein: CASSRTSGEQFF. The chain uses TRBV7-3 and TRBJ2-1; D is possibly TRBD2 (5 bases). CDR3 length: 12 residues. Trimming stripped 5 bases from V and 9 bases from J, with 11 bases between. Germline V CDR1 and CDR2: SGHTA, FQGTGA.

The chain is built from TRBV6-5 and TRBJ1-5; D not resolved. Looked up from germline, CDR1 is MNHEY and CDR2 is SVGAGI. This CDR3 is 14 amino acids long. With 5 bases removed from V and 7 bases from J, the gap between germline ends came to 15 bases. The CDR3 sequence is CASSIRASGQPQHF. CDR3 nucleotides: TGTGCCAGCAGTATCCGGGCCTCCGGGCAGCCCCAGCATTTT.

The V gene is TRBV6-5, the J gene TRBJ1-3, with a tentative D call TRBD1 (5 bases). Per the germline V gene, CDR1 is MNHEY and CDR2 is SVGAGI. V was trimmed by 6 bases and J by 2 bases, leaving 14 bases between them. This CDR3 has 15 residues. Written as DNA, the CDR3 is TGTGCCAGCAGGGGGGGATCGTTCGCTGGAAACACCATATATTTT. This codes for CASRGGSFAGNTIYF.

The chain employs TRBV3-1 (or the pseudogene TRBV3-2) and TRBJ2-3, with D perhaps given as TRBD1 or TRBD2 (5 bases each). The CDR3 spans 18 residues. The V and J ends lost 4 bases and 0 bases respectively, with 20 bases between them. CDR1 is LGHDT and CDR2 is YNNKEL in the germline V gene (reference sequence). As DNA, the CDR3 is TGTGCCAGCAGCCCCCCTCCCCACACGGGGCGAAGCACAGATACGCAGTATTTT. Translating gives CASSPPPHTGRSTDTQYF.

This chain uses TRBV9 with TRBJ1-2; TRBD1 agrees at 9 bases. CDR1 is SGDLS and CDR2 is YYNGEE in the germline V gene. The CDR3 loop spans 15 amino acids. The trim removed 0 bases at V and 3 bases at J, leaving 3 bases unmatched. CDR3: CASSVAGTGYYGYTF. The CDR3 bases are TGTGCCAGCAGCGTAGCCGGGACAGGGTACTATGGCTACACCTTC.

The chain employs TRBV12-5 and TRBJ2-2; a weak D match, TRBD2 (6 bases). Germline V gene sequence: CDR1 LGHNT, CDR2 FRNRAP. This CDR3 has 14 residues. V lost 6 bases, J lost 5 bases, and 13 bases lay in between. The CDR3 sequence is CASGSLGTTGELFF. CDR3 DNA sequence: TGTGCTAGTGGGTCCCTCGGGACTACCGGGGAGCTGTTTTTT. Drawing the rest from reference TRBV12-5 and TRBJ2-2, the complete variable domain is DARVTQTPRHKVTEMGQEVTMRCQPILGHNTVFWYRQTMMQGLELLAYFRNRAPLDDSGMPKDRFSAEMPDATLATLKIQPSEPRDSAVYFCASGSLGTTGELFFGEGSRLTVL.

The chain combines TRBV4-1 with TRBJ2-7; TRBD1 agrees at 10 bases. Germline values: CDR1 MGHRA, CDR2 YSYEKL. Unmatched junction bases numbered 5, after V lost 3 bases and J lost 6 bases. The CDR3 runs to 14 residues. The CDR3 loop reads CASSQGQGNAEQYF. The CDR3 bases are TGCGCCAGCAGCCAGGGACAGGGGAATGCCGAGCAGTACTTC.

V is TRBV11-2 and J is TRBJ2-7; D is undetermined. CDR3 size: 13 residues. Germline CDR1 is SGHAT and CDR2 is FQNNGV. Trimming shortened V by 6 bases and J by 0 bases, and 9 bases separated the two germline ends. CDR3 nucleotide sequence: TGTGCCAGCAGGGGGTTAAGCTCCTACGAGCAGTACTTC. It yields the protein CASRGLSSYEQYF.

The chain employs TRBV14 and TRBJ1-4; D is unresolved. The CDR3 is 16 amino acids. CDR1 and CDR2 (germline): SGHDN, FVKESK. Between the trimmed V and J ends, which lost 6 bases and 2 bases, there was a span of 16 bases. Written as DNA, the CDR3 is TGTGCCAGCAGGGGCCCAATGTACGCGACTAATGAAAAACTGTTTTTT. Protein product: CASRGPMYATNEKLFF. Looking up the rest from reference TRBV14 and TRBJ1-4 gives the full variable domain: EAGVTQFPSHSVIEKGQTVTLRCDPISGHDNLYWYRRVMGKEIKFLLHFVKESKQDESGMPNNRFLAERTGGTYSTLKVQPAELEDSGVYFCASRGPMYATNEKLFFGSGTQLSVL.

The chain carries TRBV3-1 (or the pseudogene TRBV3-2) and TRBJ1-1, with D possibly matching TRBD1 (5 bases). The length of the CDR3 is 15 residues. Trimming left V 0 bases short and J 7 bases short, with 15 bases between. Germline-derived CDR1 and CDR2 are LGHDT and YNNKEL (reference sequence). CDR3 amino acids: CASSQDWTPTLEAFF. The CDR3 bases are TGTGCCAGCAGCCAAGATTGGACACCGACCCTTGAAGCTTTCTTT.

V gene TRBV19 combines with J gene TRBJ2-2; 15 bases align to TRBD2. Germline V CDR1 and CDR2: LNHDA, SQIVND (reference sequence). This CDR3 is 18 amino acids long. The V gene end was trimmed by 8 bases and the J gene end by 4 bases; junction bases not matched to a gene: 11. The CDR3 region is CASASGLAGGGITGELFF. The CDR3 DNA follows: TGTGCCAGTGCGTCGGGACTAGCGGGAGGCGGTATCACCGGGGAGCTGTTTTTT.